Reported below is one TCR beta chain. Its specificity is not known. Extraction of RNA preceded its reverse transcription into cDNA, which served as the sequencing template. Generated by immunoSEQ multiplex PCR, the TCRdb table keeps only in-frame clones and is missing some. The table shows about 210,000 clones, with approximately 40% occurring only once. These data come from a study of CD8+ T cells in alopecia areata. On the study more broadly: Treatment of the treated patients consisted of oral tofacitinib, 5 to 10 mg twice daily. Broader study findings: Many expanded lesional clones persisted during tofacitinib (in both scalp and blood).

Indicated treatment: oral pan-JAK inhibitor, 5-10 mg twice daily. The germline gives CDR1 GTSNPN, CDR2 SVGIG (reference sequence). CDR3 size: 13 residues. Between the trimmed V and J ends, which lost 1 base and 4 bases, there was a span of 8 bases. The starting material was CD4+ T cells sorted from blood, obtained at roughly week 38, from a patient treated with tofacitinib. The chain recombines TRBV30 with TRBJ1-5, with D possibly being TRBD1 (5 bases). The TCR sequence derives from a human donor with alopecia areata. As DNA, the CDR3 is TGTGCCTGGAGTGCTGACAGTAATCAGCCCCAGCATTTT. It codes for CAWSADSNQPQHF.